These 27 T cell receptor beta chains were sequenced from one sample in a study of blood T cell repertoires in COVID-19. The protocol was immunoSEQ multiplex PCR, while the TCRdb copy is restricted to in-frame clones and leaves out a portion. The sample gives approximately 300,000 clones, more than 80% of which show up once; around 6.6% is in the top ten. Sequencing was done on a sample of peripheral blood. The source is a man in his late teens or twenties who had recovered from COVID-19.

In its sample, this clone was seen a few times. The rearrangement links TRBV12-3 or TRBV12-4 to TRBJ1-3; no clear D gene. Trimming pared 7 bases from V and 4 bases from J, leaving 11 bases between. The CDR3 loop spans 13 amino acids. CDR3 in amino acids: CASTLSGGNTIYF. CDR3 bases: TGTGCCAGCACCCTCTCCGGGGGAAACACCATATATTTT.

This chain links TRBV9 with TRBJ2-7; 7 bases are shared with TRBD1. Germline CDR1 reads SGDLS; CDR2 reads YYNGEE. The junction had 9 bases not matched to a gene; V was cut back by 3 bases and J by 0 bases. The CDR3 is 16 residues long. As DNA, the CDR3 is TGTGCCAGCAGCGAGATGGGGACAGCAACCTCCTACGAGCAGTACTTC. Residues: CASSEMGTATSYEQYF.

The chain is built from TRBV14 and TRBJ2-5; possibly TRBD1 for D (5 bases). The V and J ends lost 0 bases and 5 bases respectively, with 10 bases between them. CDR1 SGHDN and CDR2 FVKESK come from the germline V gene. The CDR3 contains 14 residues. Here the CDR3 DNA reads TGTGCCAGCAGCCAAGACCCAGGGCTCGAGACCCAGTACTTC. Translating it yields CASSQDPGLETQYF. Looking up the rest from reference TRBV14 and TRBJ2-5 gives the full variable domain: EAGVTQFPSHSVIEKGQTVTLRCDPISGHDNLYWYRRVMGKEIKFLLHFVKESKQDESGMPNNRFLAERTGGTYSTLKVQPAELEDSGVYFCASSQDPGLETQYFGPGTRLLVL.

V and J are TRBV6-6 and TRBJ1-6, with D possibly matching TRBD1 (5 bases). The germline V gene encodes CDR1 MNHNY and CDR2 SVGAGI (reference sequence). V gave up 5 bases and J gave up 10 bases, with 12 bases separating them. This CDR3 is 13 amino acids long. The CDR3 reads CASSGPGLSPLHF. In nucleotides, the CDR3 is TGTGCCAGCAGTGGCCCGGGACTCTCACCCCTCCACTTT.

The V gene is TRBV5-4, the J gene TRBJ2-4; D is perhaps TRBD2 (5 bases). V was cut by 6 bases and J by 5 bases, with 12 bases left in between. Looked up from germline, CDR1 is SGHNT and CDR2 is YYREEE (reference sequence). The CDR3 is 13 amino acids. The CDR3 bases are TGTGCCAGCACAACCCCCGGGGAAAACATTCAGTACTTC. Protein: CASTTPGENIQYF.

The chain carries TRBV6-5 and TRBJ1-2; possible D gene TRBD1, 6 bases. This CDR3 spans 15 amino acids. V was pared by 0 bases and J by 4 bases, with 12 bases between. Per germline, CDR1 MNHEY and CDR2 SVGAGI. The CDR3 DNA reads as TGTGCCAGCAGTTACTCGGGGGGGCGCTTCTATGGCTACACCTTC. It specifies CASSYSGGRFYGYTF.

The chain carries TRBV6-8 and TRBJ2-1; D not certain. Germline CDR1 reads MNHGY; CDR2 reads SAAAGT. The CDR3 is 14 amino acids. V lost 0 bases, J lost 9 bases, and 12 bases lay in between. As DNA, the CDR3 is TGTGCCAGCAGTTACTCGAATCCGTCCGGTGAGCAGTTCTTC. Protein: CASSYSNPSGEQFF.

V is TRBV4-1 and J is TRBJ1-1; possible D gene TRBD1, 5 bases. The V end lost 3 bases, the J end lost 7 bases, and 21 bases lay between the germline ends. This CDR3 has 16 amino acids. Germline CDR1 is MGHRA and CDR2 is YSYEKL. This CDR3 reads CASSHDSTTATREAFF. DNA of the CDR3: TGCGCCAGCAGCCATGATTCCACGACAGCTACCCGTGAAGCTTTCTTT.

The J gene is TRBJ2-7, the V gene TRBV29-1; no clear D gene. The CDR3 runs to 12 residues. CDR1 SQVTM and CDR2 ANQGSEA come from the germline V gene. Trimming stripped 5 bases from V and 3 bases from J, with 11 bases between. The CDR3 DNA is TGCAGCGTTAAAACGGTAGTCTACGAGCAGTACTTC. Protein product: CSVKTVVYEQYF.

The chain links TRBV29-1 to TRBJ1-5; 8 bases match TRBD1. This CDR3 is 15 amino acids long. V trimming: 8 bases; J trimming: 5 bases; junction bases outside the gene matches: 14. Germline V gives CDR1 SQVTM, CDR2 ANQGSEA. The CDR3 protein is CSITITGTGDQPQHF. As DNA, the CDR3 is TGCAGCATCACCATCACCGGGACAGGTGATCAGCCCCAGCATTTT. Filled out from reference TRBV29-1 and TRBJ1-5, the complete variable domain reads SAVISQKPSRDICQRGTSLTIQCQVDSQVTMMFWYRQQPGQSLTLIATANQGSEATYESGFVIDKFPISRPNLTFSTLTVSNMSPEDSSIYLCSITITGTGDQPQHFGDGTRLSIL.

The chain carries TRBV20-1 and TRBJ1-2, with 8 bases identical to TRBD1. Trimming cost V 3 bases and J 8 bases; bases outside gene matches: 14. The length of the CDR3 is 15 residues. CDR1 DFQATT and CDR2 SNEGSKA come from the germline V gene (reference sequence). The CDR3 DNA reads as TGCAGTGCTAGTGAAGCCGACAGGGGAAGTGAAGGCTACACCTTC. Encoded protein: CSASEADRGSEGYTF.

This chain links TRBV19 with TRBJ2-1; D is uncertain. This CDR3 is built from 13 residues. V dropped 6 bases and J dropped 0 bases, with 6 bases sitting between them. Germline-derived CDR1 and CDR2 are LNHDA and SQIVND (reference sequence). In nucleotides, the CDR3 is TGTGCCAGTAGAAGGAGCTCCTACAATGAGCAGTTCTTC. Protein sequence: CASRRSSYNEQFF.

The rearrangement links TRBV4-2 to TRBJ1-6; unclear D gene. The CDR3 totals 14 residues. Trimming pared 0 bases from V and 7 bases from J, leaving 7 bases between. Germline CDR1 and CDR2: LGHNA and YNFKEQ. CDR3 loop: CASSQDRWNSPLHF. The CDR3 region has the DNA TGTGCCAGCAGCCAAGATCGGTGGAATTCACCCCTCCACTTT.

This rearrangement joins TRBV5-1 to TRBJ2-3, with D possibly TRBD2 on 6 matching bases. The CDR3 is 15 residues long. The germline V gene encodes CDR1 SGHRS and CDR2 YFSETQ. V was shortened by 1 base and J by 6 bases, with 15 bases between the two germline ends. CDR3: CASSLLGGQTDTQYF. In DNA form, the CDR3 reads TGCGCCAGCAGCTTGCTGGGGGGTCAAACGGATACGCAGTATTTT.

The V call is TRBV6-5, the J call TRBJ2-5; TRBD1 aligns across 7 bases. J was trimmed by 2 bases and V by 7 bases; bases with no gene match: 7. Germline V gene lookup returns CDR1 MNHEY and CDR2 SVGAGI. This CDR3 is built from 14 residues. The CDR3 coding sequence is TGTGCCAGCACAGGGGGTTTAACACAAGAGACCCAGTACTTC. As protein: CASTGGLTQETQYF.

The V gene is TRBV27, the J gene TRBJ2-7, with D tentatively TRBD2 (6 bases). Germline V CDR1 and CDR2: MNHEY, SMNVEV (reference sequence). V dropped 3 bases and J dropped 2 bases, with 8 bases sitting between them. This CDR3 has 13 residues. DNA of the CDR3: TGTGCCAGCAGTTTCGGGGGAACCTACGAGCAGTACTTC. This encodes CASSFGGTYEQYF.

J is TRBJ1-4 and V is TRBV9, with D maybe TRBD1 (5 bases). The germline V gene encodes CDR1 SGDLS and CDR2 YYNGEE. V was cut by 0 bases and J by 0 bases, with 15 bases left in between. The CDR3 runs to 18 residues. In DNA, the CDR3 is TGTGCCAGCAGCGTAGGCTGGCAGGGCCTAACAACTAATGAAAAACTGTTTTTT. It specifies CASSVGWQGLTTNEKLFF.

This chain connects TRBV11-2 to TRBJ2-3; weak D call: TRBD2 (6 bases). Trimming left V 3 bases short and J 3 bases short, with 10 bases between. This CDR3 has 14 residues. The germline V gene has CDR1 SGHAT and CDR2 FQNNGV. The DNA for the CDR3 is TGTGCCAGCAGCTTTCGGGGGATAACAGATACGCAGTATTTT. Amino acids: CASSFRGITDTQYF.

The genes are TRBV20-1 and TRBJ1-4; D is uncertain. With 3 bases removed from V and 7 bases from J, the gap between germline ends came to 6 bases. CDR3 length equals 11 residues. Germline V gene sequence: CDR1 DFQATT, CDR2 SNEGSKA (reference sequence). Here the CDR3 DNA reads TGCAGTGCTAGGTCGGTTGAAAAACTGTTTTTT. This encodes CSARSVEKLFF.

The V gene is TRBV9, the J gene TRBJ1-1; 7 nucleotides match TRBD1. The CDR3 has 14 amino acids. V gave up 4 bases and J gave up 5 bases; unmatched junction bases: 8. Germline V lookup: CDR1 SGDLS, CDR2 YYNGEE. Written as DNA, the CDR3 is TGTGCCAGCAGCCCGAACAGGGGCGATACTGAAGCTTTCTTT. This codes for CASSPNRGDTEAFF.

V gene TRBV14 combines with J gene TRBJ1-1; D gene uncertain. With 4 bases removed from V and 3 bases from J, the gap between germline ends came to 15 bases. Germline assignment: CDR1 SGHDN and CDR2 FVKESK. The length of the CDR3 is 15 residues. In nucleotides, the CDR3 is TGTGCCAGCAGCCCTACAATCGGGGTATACACTGAAGCTTTCTTT. It specifies CASSPTIGVYTEAFF.

The rearrangement joins TRBV5-1 to TRBJ1-3; a possible D gene is TRBD1 (6 bases). The germline V gene encodes CDR1 SGHRS and CDR2 YFSETQ. Trimming took off 4 bases at V and 0 bases at J, with 14 bases between the two ends. The CDR3 totals 16 residues. The CDR3 here is CASSETGQISGNTIYF. The CDR3 DNA is TGCGCCAGCAGCGAGACCGGACAGATCTCTGGAAACACCATATATTTT.

The gene calls are TRBV7-6 and TRBJ2-7, with 10 bases that match TRBD1. Losses at the gene ends were 5 bases for V and 2 bases for J; bases not matched to a gene: 3. CDR3 length: 14 residues. CDR1 SGHVS and CDR2 FNYEAQ come from the germline V gene. DNA for the CDR3: TGTGCCAGCAGCCCCGACAGGGGGCCCTACGAGCAGTACTTC. The encoded protein is CASSPDRGPYEQYF.

This clone was recorded only once. The chain has TRBV6-2 or TRBV6-3 and TRBJ2-7; 9 nucleotides match TRBD1. Germline CDR1 and CDR2: MNHEY and SVGEGT. The CDR3 covers 16 residues. The ends lost 5 bases at V and 2 bases at J; junction bases unmatched: 10. The CDR3 is CASSPLPGTGTYEQYF. Written as DNA, the CDR3 is TGTGCCAGCAGTCCGCTCCCCGGGACAGGGACCTACGAGCAGTACTTC.

The V gene is TRBV5-1, the J gene TRBJ2-1; the match to TRBD2 covers 11 bases. The junction had 3 bases not matched to a gene; V was cut back by 3 bases and J by 4 bases. Germline V gives CDR1 SGHRS, CDR2 YFSETQ. This CDR3 is built from 15 residues. The CDR3 coding sequence is TGCGCCAGCAGCTCGGGGACTAGCGGATACAATGAGCAGTTCTTC. This gives the protein CASSSGTSGYNEQFF.

The sample holds one count of this clone. The chain links TRBV5-1 to TRBJ2-7, with 9 bases matching TRBD1. V trimming: 7 bases; J trimming: 5 bases; junction bases outside the gene matches: 13. The V gene's germline CDR1 is SGHRS and CDR2 YFSETQ. The CDR3 has 15 amino acids. DNA for the CDR3: TGCGCCAGCGGTAATCAACAGGGGGCGCGGGACGAGCAGTACTTC. Amino acids: CASGNQQGARDEQYF.

V and J are TRBV7-8 and TRBJ1-4; a possible D gene is TRBD1 (6 bases). The CDR3 covers 14 residues. The V gene lost 2 bases and the J gene lost 4 bases, with 8 bases spanning the gap. Looked up from germline, CDR1 is SGHVS and CDR2 is FQNEAQ. The CDR3 spells CASSLQGFNEKLFF. The CDR3 DNA reads TGTGCCAGCAGCTTACAGGGGTTTAATGAAAAACTGTTTTTT.